A selection of T cell receptor beta chains follows, all from one sample in a study of breast tumors, draining lymph nodes, adjacent tissues. TCRdb passed the multiplex PCR reads through MiXCR, listing each CDR3 protein once. The top ten hold approximately 2.2% of the sample, which has 130,000 or so distinct CDR3 sequences, 32% seen once. The material sequenced was axillary lymph node tissue. Receptors originate from a female donor with breast cancer. Some clones in this sample may be carry-over from other donors' samples. CDR3s include the opening cysteine and the closing phenylalanine or tryptophan. A D gene is named only where the DNA matches it firmly. Size is omitted from some rows. Given values are once, few, many or a class for expanded clones.

CDR3 length: 19; J gene: TRBJ2-3; D gene: TRBD2; V gene: TRBV4-2; clone size: few; CDR3 protein: CASSHQLPPLAGGKDTQYF; CDR3 DNA: TGTGCCAGCAGCCACCAGCTACCCCCACTAGCGGGGGGGAAAGATACGCAGTATTTT
CDR3 length: 13; J gene: TRBJ2-1; D gene: .; V gene: TRBV2; clone size: once; CDR3 protein: CASRPTKYSEQFF; CDR3 DNA: TGTGCCAGCAGACCGACAAAGTACAGTGAGCAGTTCTTC
CDR3 length: 15; J gene: TRBJ1-3; D gene: .; V gene: TRBV4-1; clone size: .; CDR3 protein: CASSRYREPGNTIYF; CDR3 DNA: TGCGCCAGCAGCCGCTACAGGGAGCCTGGAAACACCATATATTTT
CDR3 length: 18; J gene: TRBJ2-1; D gene: TRBD2; V gene: TRBV7-2; clone size: many; CDR3 protein: CASSLRTSGLSSYNEQFF; CDR3 DNA: TGTGCCAGCAGCTTGAGGACTAGCGGGCTAAGCTCCTACAATGAGCAGTTCTTC
CDR3 length: 12; J gene: TRBJ1-1; D gene: .; V gene: TRBV6-5; clone size: few; CDR3 protein: CATTSQGAEAFF; CDR3 DNA: TGTGCCACAACGTCCCAGGGTGCTGAAGCTTTCTTT
CDR3 length: 18; J gene: TRBJ1-1; D gene: TRBD1; V gene: TRBV6-2/TRBV6-3; clone size: .; CDR3 protein: CASSPSLGQGASHTEAFF; CDR3 DNA: TGTGCCAGCAGCCCCTCGTTAGGACAGGGGGCGTCTCACACTGAAGCTTTCTTT
CDR3 length: 15; J gene: TRBJ2-1; D gene: TRBD1; V gene: TRBV12-3/TRBV12-4; clone size: many; CDR3 protein: CASRPGQGDHNEQFF; CDR3 DNA: TGTGCCAGCAGACCCGGACAGGGGGACCACAATGAGCAGTTCTTC
CDR3 length: 13; J gene: TRBJ1-6; D gene: TRBD1; V gene: TRBV25-1; clone size: .; CDR3 protein: CARQGQGRSPLHF; CDR3 DNA: TGTGCTAGACAGGGACAGGGAAGATCACCCCTCCACTTT
CDR3 length: 16; J gene: TRBJ2-1; D gene: TRBD1; V gene: TRBV7-6; clone size: many; CDR3 protein: CASSRQGQGAPNEQFF; CDR3 DNA: TGTGCCAGCAGCCGCCAAGGACAGGGGGCCCCCAATGAGCAGTTCTTC
CDR3 length: 13; J gene: TRBJ2-5; D gene: TRBD1; V gene: TRBV6-4; clone size: many; CDR3 protein: CASSRQGGETQYF; CDR3 DNA: TGTGCCAGCAGTCGACAGGGGGGAGAGACCCAGTACTTC
CDR3 length: 16; J gene: TRBJ2-2; D gene: .; V gene: TRBV4-3; clone size: many; CDR3 protein: CASSHPPGHWTGELFF; CDR3 DNA: TGCGCCAGCAGCCATCCCCCGGGACATTGGACCGGGGAGCTGTTTTTT